A single sample gave rise to the 14 T cell receptor beta chains below, sequenced in a study of cytomegalovirus exposure and HLA in healthy donors. Researchers ran the PCR with 60 Vbeta and 13 Jbeta primers. Measured with immunoSEQ multiplex PCR; TCRdb has only the in-frame clones, and not every one. Among approximately 190,000 clones listed, around 78% were seen once. The sequencing sample was made of PBMCs. Every receptor here comes from a woman aged 25 to 39 in good health and CMV-seropositive.

V usage is TRBV7-3 and J usage is TRBJ2-2, with D possibly TRBD2 on 6 matching bases. Germline V CDR1 and CDR2: SGHTA, FQGTGA. Trimming left V 2 bases short and J 5 bases short, with 9 bases between. This CDR3 contains 14 residues. The CDR3 sequence is CASSLGGTTGELFF. As DNA, the CDR3 is TGTGCCAGCAGCTTAGGTGGGACTACCGGGGAGCTGTTTTTT. Full variable domain (outside the CDR3, taken from reference TRBV7-3 and TRBJ2-2): GAGVSQTPSNKVTEKGKYVELRCDPISGHTALYWYRQSLGQGPEFLIYFQGTGAADDSGLPNDRFFAVRPEGSVSTLKIQRTERGDSAVYLCASSLGGTTGELFFGEGSRLTVL.

V and J are TRBV2 and TRBJ2-2, with 11 bases lining up with TRBD2. CDR3 length: 16 amino acids. Germline values: CDR1 SNHLY, CDR2 FYNNEI. Trimming removed 5 bases from V and 10 bases from J; junction bases left unmatched: 12. The CDR3 loop is CASSTATSGGAKELFF. CDR3 bases: TGTGCCAGCAGTACGGCTACTAGCGGGGGTGCGAAGGAGCTGTTTTTT.

The rearrangement uses TRBV19 and TRBJ2-1; D possibly corresponds to TRBD1 (6 bases). This CDR3 region has 14 residues. V was shortened by 5 bases and J by 9 bases, with 17 bases between the two germline ends. Germline CDR1 reads LNHDA; CDR2 reads SQIVND (reference sequence). The CDR3 region has the DNA TGTGCCAGTAGTCTAAACGGACCCAGGGGTGAGCAGTTCTTC. Translating gives CASSLNGPRGEQFF.

The gene calls are TRBV7-8 and TRBJ2-7; 10 bases agree with TRBD1. The CDR3 is 14 amino acids. V was clipped by 5 bases and J by 6 bases; unmatched bases: 7. CDR1 and CDR2 (germline): SGHVS, FQNEAQ. CDR3 in DNA: TGTGCCAGCAGCGGAGGGACAGGGGTTGGCGAGCAGTACTTC. It specifies CASSGGTGVGEQYF.

This rearrangement joins TRBV6-5 to TRBJ2-3; 7 bases match TRBD1. CDR1 and CDR2 (germline): MNHEY, SVGAGI. CDR3 length equals 16 residues. V shed 4 bases, J shed 4 bases, and the junction held 11 bases outside the gene matches. This CDR3 is CASSSPRRQGSDTQYF. The CDR3 DNA sequence: TGTGCCAGCAGTTCCCCACGGAGACAGGGCTCAGATACGCAGTATTTT.

The V and J genes are TRBV4-2 and TRBJ2-7; 9 nucleotides agree with TRBD2. The CDR3 is made up of 13 amino acids. The germline CDR1 and CDR2 sequences are LGHNA and YNFKEQ. J gave up 6 bases and V 4 bases, and 4 bases lay outside the gene matches. The CDR3 loop reads CASSLAGGREQYF. The CDR3 DNA reads TGTGCCAGCAGCCTGGCGGGGGGGCGCGAGCAGTACTTC.

J is TRBJ1-3 and V is TRBV7-3, with D perhaps TRBD1 (6 bases). This CDR3 is built from 13 residues. Looked up from germline, CDR1 is SGHTA and CDR2 is FQGTGA. Trimming took off 5 bases at V and 8 bases at J, with 13 bases between the two ends. In DNA form, the CDR3 reads TGTGCCAGCAGCCAAACAGGGTTAGACACCATATATTTT. Encoded protein: CASSQTGLDTIYF.

This clone came up once. The chain uses TRBV19 and TRBJ2-5; 8 bases align to TRBD2. Germline V gene data show CDR1 as LNHDA and CDR2 as SQIVND (reference sequence). There are 16 residues in the CDR3. Trimming cost V 5 bases and J 10 bases; bases outside gene matches: 18. The CDR3 spells CASSGLGTPFREGQYF. The CDR3 nucleotides read TGTGCCAGTAGTGGGTTGGGGACCCCCTTTCGGGAGGGCCAGTACTTC.

This chain links TRBV11-3 with TRBJ1-2; D gene unclear. V lost 1 base, J lost 8 bases, and 8 bases lay in between. There are 12 residues in the CDR3. CDR1 SGHNT and CDR2 YENEEA come from the germline V gene. The CDR3 nucleotides are TGTGCCAGCAGCTTAGGGCCGGGGGGCTACACCTTC. This gives the protein CASSLGPGGYTF.

The J gene is TRBJ1-1, the V gene TRBV4-1; D is unresolved. Trimming cost V 2 bases and J 5 bases, with 9 bases left between them. The CDR3 runs 13 residues. Germline V gene sequence: CDR1 MGHRA, CDR2 YSYEKL. The CDR3 region has the DNA TGCGCCAGCAGCCAAAATGGCAGGACTGAAGCTTTCTTT. Translated, it gives CASSQNGRTEAFF.

The rearrangement links TRBV7-2 to TRBJ2-2, with D possibly being TRBD1 (5 bases). Trimming stripped 2 bases from V and 6 bases from J, with 10 bases between. This CDR3 has 14 amino acids. Per germline, CDR1 SGHTA and CDR2 FQGNSA. In DNA form, the CDR3 reads TGTGCCAGCAGCTTAACAGGCAACCCCGGGGAGCTGTTTTTT. This gives the protein CASSLTGNPGELFF.

V gene TRBV7-9 combines with J gene TRBJ2-1, with 15 bases lining up with TRBD2. Trimming removed 5 bases from V and 9 bases from J; junction bases left unmatched: 14. Germline V gene lookup returns CDR1 SEHNR and CDR2 FQNEAQ (reference sequence). The CDR3 covers 18 residues. Here the CDR3 reads CASSQYWTSGGAGVEQFF. The CDR3 nucleotides are TGTGCCAGCAGCCAGTACTGGACTAGCGGGGGGGCCGGGGTTGAGCAGTTCTTC.

This clone has a handful of counts. This rearrangement joins TRBV30 to TRBJ2-1, with 7 bases aligning to TRBD2. The ends lost 3 bases at V and 12 bases at J; junction bases unmatched: 14. Germline V gene sequence: CDR1 GTSNPN, CDR2 SVGIG (reference sequence). This CDR3 has 14 amino acids. Written as DNA, the CDR3 is TGTGCCTGGAGCCGGTTGCGGGAGCTGGGGAGGCAGTTCTTC. It specifies CAWSRLRELGRQFF. Full variable domain (outside the CDR3, taken from reference TRBV30 and TRBJ2-1): SQTIHQWPATLVQPVGSPLSLECTVEGTSNPNLYWYRQAAGRGLQLLFYSVGIGQISSEVPQNLSASRPQDRQFILSSKKLLLSDSGFYLCAWSRLRELGRQFFGPGTRLTVL.

This clone appeared a few times. The germline gene is not matched at one end of the junction; a read error may be the cause. The V call is TRBV19, the J call TRBJ1-1, with a possible D match to TRBD1 (6 bases). Looked up from germline, CDR1 is LNHDA and CDR2 is SQIVND (reference sequence). The CDR3 sequence is 14 residues long. CDR3 amino acids: CASSIGGRGSEAFF. The CDR3 region has the DNA TGTGCCAGTAGTATCGGCGGCAGGGGTTCTGAGGCTTTCTTT. The full variable domain, its missing parts supplied by reference TRBV19 and TRBJ1-1, is DGGITQSPKYLFRKEGQNVTLSCEQNLNHDAMYWYRQDPGQGLRLIYYSQIVNDFQKGDIAEGYSVSREKKESFPLTVTSAQKNPTAFYLCASSIGGRGSEAFFGQGTRLTVV.